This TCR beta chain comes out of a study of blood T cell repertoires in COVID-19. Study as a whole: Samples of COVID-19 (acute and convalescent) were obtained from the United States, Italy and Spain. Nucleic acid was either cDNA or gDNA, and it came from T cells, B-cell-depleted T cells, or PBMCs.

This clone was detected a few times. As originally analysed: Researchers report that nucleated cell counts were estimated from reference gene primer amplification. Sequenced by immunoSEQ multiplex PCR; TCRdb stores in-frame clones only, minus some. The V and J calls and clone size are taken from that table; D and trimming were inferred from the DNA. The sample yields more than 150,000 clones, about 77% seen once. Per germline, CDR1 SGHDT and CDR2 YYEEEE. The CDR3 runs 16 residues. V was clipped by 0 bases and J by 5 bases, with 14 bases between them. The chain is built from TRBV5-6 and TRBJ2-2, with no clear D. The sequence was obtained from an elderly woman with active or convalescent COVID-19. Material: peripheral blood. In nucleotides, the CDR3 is TGTGCCAGCAGCTTGGGGGCGCTGGGCCGAACCGGGGAGCTGTTTTTT. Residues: CASSLGALGRTGELFF.